The 20 T cell receptor beta chains reported below all come from one sample, sequenced in a study of cytomegalovirus exposure and HLA in healthy donors. PCR employed 60 Vbeta and 13 Jbeta primers. Sequencing used immunoSEQ multiplex PCR; TCRdb keeps in-frame clones, though not all of them. Among approximately 150,000 clones, about 80% were seen once, and the ten largest hold 6% to 7%. The sample taken for sequencing was PBMCs. Every receptor here comes from a man aged 35 to 55 in good health and CMV-seropositive.

The CDR3 bases are TGTGCCAGCAGCCCCAGTAGCAATCAGCCCCAGCATTTT. This codes for CASSPSSNQPQHF. V is TRBV11-2 and J is TRBJ1-5; no clear D gene. In germline, CDR1 is SGHAT, CDR2 FQNNGV. The CDR3 runs 13 residues. V lost 5 bases, J lost 0 bases, and 5 bases lay in between.

The chain recombines TRBV10-3 with TRBJ2-5; D remains ambiguous. V shed 0 bases and J shed 4 bases, with 12 bases lying between them. Germline CDR1 and CDR2: ENHRY and SYGVKD. There are 15 residues in the CDR3. The CDR3 sequence: CAISESIQRIETQYF. The CDR3 DNA sequence: TGTGCCATCAGTGAGTCGATTCAGCGAATAGAGACCCAGTACTTC.

J is TRBJ2-3 and V is TRBV5-1, with 9 bases fitting TRBD2. Germline CDR1 is SGHRS and CDR2 is YFSETQ. The CDR3 sequence is 15 residues long. With V trimmed by 1 base and J by 4 bases, 4 bases remained unmatched. The CDR3 is CASSLSAGGSDTQYF. CDR3 DNA sequence: TGCGCCAGCAGCTTGTCGGCGGGAGGGTCAGATACGCAGTATTTT.

The V call is TRBV18, the J call TRBJ1-1; TRBD1 aligns across 9 bases. CDR1 is KGHSH, CDR2 LQKENI, per germline. The CDR3 has 16 amino acids. Trimming at V came to 3 bases and at J to 3 bases, leaving 8 bases not matched to a gene. This CDR3 is CASSPRQGVGDTEAFF. CDR3 coding DNA: TGTGCCAGCTCACCTAGACAGGGGGTCGGGGACACTGAAGCTTTCTTT.

For this clone: One end of the junction varies from germline; a read error may be responsible. The chain joins TRBV13 to TRBJ2-4; 10 bases match TRBD1. CDR3 length: 16 amino acids. In germline, CDR1 is PRHDT, CDR2 FYEKMQ (reference sequence). The CDR3 DNA sequence: TGTGCCAGCAGCTCCGACAGGGGGCCTGCCAAAAACAGTCAGTACTTC. This gives the protein CASSSDRGPAKNSQYF.

There are a few counts of this clone. The V and J genes are TRBV4-1 and TRBJ2-7; 9 bases are shared with TRBD1. This CDR3 has 13 amino acids. The junction had 3 bases not matched to a gene; V was cut back by 4 bases and J by 5 bases. Germline values: CDR1 MGHRA, CDR2 YSYEKL. The CDR3 DNA reads as TGCGCCAGCAGCCCGGGACAGGGTGACGAGCAGTACTTC. Residues: CASSPGQGDEQYF.

The V call is TRBV7-9, the J call TRBJ2-3, with 13 bases that match TRBD2. The CDR3 extends over 19 amino acids. Germline-derived CDR1 and CDR2 are SEHNR and FQNEAQ (reference sequence). The V gene end was trimmed by 5 bases and the J gene end by 2 bases; junction bases not matched to a gene: 13. The CDR3 nucleotides read TGTGCCAGCAGCGCAACCGGGACTAGCGGGAAGTGGTACACAGATACGCAGTATTTT. This encodes CASSATGTSGKWYTDTQYF.

The chain combines TRBV2 with TRBJ2-7, with a possible D match to TRBD2 (5 bases). This CDR3 spans 12 amino acids. Germline CDR1 and CDR2: SNHLY and FYNNEI. The germline V and J ends were trimmed by 7 bases and 3 bases, with 10 bases remaining between them. Here the CDR3 DNA reads TGTGCCAGCAACGTGGGAGTCTACGAGCAGTACTTC. This codes for CASNVGVYEQYF. Full variable domain (rest looked up from reference TRBV2 and TRBJ2-7): EPEVTQTPSHQVTQMGQEVILRCVPISNHLYFYWYRQILGQKVEFLVSFYNNEISEKSEIFDDQFSVERPDGSNFTLKIRSTKLEDSAMYFCASNVGVYEQYFGPGTRLTVT.

This clone showed up just once. This chain links TRBV5-4 with TRBJ2-3, with 12 bases matching TRBD2. Germline lookup yields CDR1 SGHNT and CDR2 YYREEE (reference sequence). The trim removed 3 bases at V and 3 bases at J, leaving 5 bases unmatched. This CDR3 spans 16 amino acids. CDR3 region: CASSSKTSGGTDTQYF. For the CDR3, the DNA is TGTGCCAGCAGCTCGAAGACTAGCGGGGGAACAGATACGCAGTATTTT.

The chain links TRBV2 to TRBJ1-1; no definite D call. Trimming removed 4 bases at V and 6 bases at J, with 9 bases between. The CDR3 loop spans 12 amino acids. Germline CDR1 and CDR2: SNHLY and FYNNEI. CDR3 nucleotides: TGTGCCAGCAGTGTCGAGTCCTCTGAAGCTTTCTTT. This encodes CASSVESSEAFF.

The chain links TRBV25-1 to TRBJ2-4; 8 bases are a match to TRBD1. V shed 4 bases, J shed 8 bases, and the junction held 7 bases outside the gene matches. Germline values: CDR1 MGHDK, CDR2 SYGVNS. The CDR3 is made up of 14 amino acids. The CDR3 DNA reads as TGTGCCAGCAGTGCCGGACAGGGTGTAGACATTCAGTACTTC. Protein product: CASSAGQGVDIQYF.

The chain carries TRBV27 and TRBJ2-7; 10 positions agree with TRBD2. The CDR3 has 14 residues. Germline values: CDR1 MNHEY, CDR2 SMNVEV (reference sequence). V was clipped by 5 bases and J by 6 bases; unmatched bases: 7. CDR3 DNA sequence: TGTGCCAGCAGTGGGCTAGCGGGAGTTTTCGAGCAGTACTTC. Translation: CASSGLAGVFEQYF.

The V gene is TRBV19, the J gene TRBJ2-3; TRBD1 matches 7 bases. CDR1 and CDR2 from the germline V gene are LNHDA and SQIVND (reference sequence). This CDR3 spans 15 amino acids. With V trimmed by 6 bases and J by 1 base, 7 bases remained unmatched. CDR3 amino acids: CASRDRALGTDTQYF. The CDR3 nucleotides are TGTGCCAGTAGAGACAGGGCGCTGGGCACAGATACGCAGTATTTT.

V usage is TRBV9 and J usage is TRBJ2-1; tentatively, D is TRBD2 (6 bases). This CDR3 region has 14 residues. Trimming cost V 4 bases and J 8 bases, with 16 bases left between them. CDR1 is SGDLS and CDR2 is YYNGEE in the germline V gene. CDR3 nucleotides: TGTGCCAGCAGCCCCGTCTTGGGAGGCTATGAGCAGTTCTTC. Amino acid sequence: CASSPVLGGYEQFF.

The J gene is TRBJ2-5, the V gene TRBV18; TRBD1 aligns across 10 bases. Trimming at V came to 4 bases and at J to 4 bases, leaving 6 bases not matched to a gene. The CDR3 has 15 residues. Germline CDR1 and CDR2: KGHSH and LQKENI. This CDR3 is CASSLLTGGRETQYF. The CDR3 DNA reads TGTGCCAGCTCACTTCTGACAGGGGGCCGAGAGACCCAGTACTTC.

The chain carries TRBV18 and TRBJ2-1, with 7 bases fitting TRBD2. Germline CDR1 and CDR2: KGHSH and LQKENI. The CDR3 spans 17 residues. J gave up 4 bases and V 2 bases, and 11 bases lay outside the gene matches. The CDR3 DNA reads as TGTGCCAGCTCACCAAGGCCTAGCGGTGTCTTTTACAATGAGCAGTTCTTC. Translated, it gives CASSPRPSGVFYNEQFF.

For the CDR3, the DNA is TGTGCCAGCAGCCCCGCGATGGAGGAGGAGACCCAGTACTTC. It translates to CASSPAMEEETQYF. V usage is TRBV6-6 and J usage is TRBJ2-5; D perhaps matches TRBD2 (5 bases). Trimming removed 6 bases from V and 5 bases from J, with 16 bases in between. The CDR3 contains 14 residues. CDR1 is MNHNY, CDR2 SVGAGI, per germline (reference sequence).

This sequence joins TRBV2 and TRBJ2-3; 10 bases match TRBD2. After removal of 7 bases from V and 7 bases from J, the junction contained 8 bases not matched to a gene. CDR3 length: 14 residues. Germline CDR1 SNHLY, CDR2 FYNNEI. The DNA for the CDR3 is TGTGCCAGCAAGCGGGAGGGCCTTGTCAATACGCAGTATTTT. Its translation: CASKREGLVNTQYF.

The chain combines TRBV6-1 with TRBJ2-1; possibly TRBD1 for D (5 bases). Trimming stripped 5 bases from V and 14 bases from J, with 16 bases between. The CDR3 sequence is 12 residues long. Germline CDR1 reads MNHNS; CDR2 reads SASEGT. The chain's CDR3 is CASSIGAQAEFF. The CDR3 DNA sequence: TGTGCCAGCAGTATAGGGGCGCAGGCCGAGTTCTTC.

The J gene is TRBJ1-5, the V gene TRBV27; TRBD1 matches 7 bases. The CDR3 sequence is 14 residues long. The junction had 10 bases not matched to a gene; V was cut back by 5 bases and J by 9 bases. CDR1 and CDR2 from the germline V gene are MNHEY and SMNVEV (reference sequence). The CDR3 coding sequence is TGTGCCAGCAGTCCTCGGGACAGCCGAGGGCCCCAGCATTTT. Protein sequence: CASSPRDSRGPQHF.